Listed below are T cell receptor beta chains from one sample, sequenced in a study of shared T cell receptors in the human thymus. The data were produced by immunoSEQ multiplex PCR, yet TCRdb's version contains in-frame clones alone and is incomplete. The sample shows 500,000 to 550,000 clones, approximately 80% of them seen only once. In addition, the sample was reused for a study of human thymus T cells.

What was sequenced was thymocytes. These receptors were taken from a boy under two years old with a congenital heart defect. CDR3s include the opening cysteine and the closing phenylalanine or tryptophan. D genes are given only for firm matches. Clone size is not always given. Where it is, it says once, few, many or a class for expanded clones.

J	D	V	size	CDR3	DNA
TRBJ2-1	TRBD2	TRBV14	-	CASSQGGSGRPGNEQFF	TGTGCCAGCAGCCAAGGTGGGAGCGGGAGGCCGGGGAATGAGCAGTTCTTC
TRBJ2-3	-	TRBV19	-	CASRDLRRSFADTQYF	TGTGCCAGTAGGGACCTCCGGAGGTCATTTGCCGATACGCAGTATTTT
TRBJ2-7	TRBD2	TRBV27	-	CASSLVSSGRPKLYEQYF	TGTGCCAGCAGTTTAGTATCCAGCGGGAGGCCCAAACTCTACGAGCAGTACTTC
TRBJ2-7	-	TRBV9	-	CASSVGRDFPPYEQYF	TGTGCCAGCAGCGTAGGCCGGGACTTCCCACCCTACGAGCAGTACTTC
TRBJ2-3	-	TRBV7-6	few	CASSLERGADTQYF	TGTGCCAGCAGCTTAGAAAGAGGCGCAGATACGCAGTATTTT
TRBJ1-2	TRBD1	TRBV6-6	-	CASTVTGGGGYTF	TGTGCCAGCACCGTGACAGGGGGAGGCGGCTACACCTTC
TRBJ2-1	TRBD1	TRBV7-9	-	CASSRTGYNEQFF	TGTGCCAGCAGCCGGACAGGGTATAATGAGCAGTTCTTC
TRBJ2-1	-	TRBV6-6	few	CASSPQRRYNEQFF	TGTGCCAGCTCACCCCAGCGGAGGTACAATGAGCAGTTCTTC
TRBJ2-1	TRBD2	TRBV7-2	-	CASSFNGLSRLAAYNEQFF	TGTGCCAGCAGCTTCAATGGACTTTCTCGGCTAGCGGCCTACAATGAGCAGTTCTTC
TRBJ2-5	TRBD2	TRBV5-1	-	CASTPRSGSTTQYF	TGCGCCAGCACCCCTAGGAGCGGGAGCACGACCCAGTACTTC
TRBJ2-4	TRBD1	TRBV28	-	CASSLYGTEGNIQYF	TGTGCCAGCAGTTTATACGGGACAGAGGGAAACATTCAGTACTTC